These 32 T cell receptor beta chains were sequenced from one sample in a study of monozygotic twins with inflammatory bowel disease. TCRdb reprocessed the 5' RACE reads, with one entry per CDR3 protein and no DNA. In all, the sample yields 300,000 to 450,000 distinct CDR3 sequences. Sequenced sample: blood. The origin of the receptors is a human donor with ulcerative colitis or Crohn's disease, or a healthy co-twin of an affected twin (not recorded which).

The V call is TRBV4-1, the J call TRBJ2-3; TCRdb gives TRBD1 as the D gene, but with no DNA this cannot be confirmed. Germline assignment: CDR1 MGHRA and CDR2 YSYEKL. This CDR3 is 15 amino acids long. The CDR3 is CASSQERGIADTQYF.

The rearrangement joins TRBV9 to TRBJ2-1; TCRdb names TRBD2, which stays unverified in the absence of DNA. This CDR3 has 15 amino acids. Germline V CDR1 and CDR2: SGDLS, YYNGEE. The CDR3 sequence: CASSVLAGGRNEQFF.

The chain combines TRBV28 with TRBJ1-1; with no DNA, the TCRdb D assignment of TRBD1 cannot be verified. CDR1 and CDR2 (germline): MDHEN, SYDVKM. This CDR3 is built from 13 residues. The CDR3 is CATNPGVDFEAFF.

This chain links TRBV20-1 with TRBJ2-1. This CDR3 region has 11 residues. Germline V CDR1 and CDR2: DFQATT, SNEGSKA (reference sequence). The CDR3 spells CSARDNNEQFF.

The chain uses TRBV5-6 and TRBJ2-2. CDR3 length: 15 residues. In germline, CDR1 is SGHDT, CDR2 YYEEEE. This CDR3 is CASSLAPKNTGELFF.

This chain uses TRBV2 with TRBJ2-7. The CDR3 runs 14 residues. Germline V gene sequence: CDR1 SNHLY, CDR2 FYNNEI. Here the CDR3 reads CATTSTLDSYEQYF.

The chain joins TRBV18 to TRBJ2-1. Germline V lookup: CDR1 KGHSH, CDR2 LQKENI. The CDR3 extends over 17 amino acids. The CDR3 spells CASSPPIRVIPYNEQFF.

V gene TRBV4-1 combines with J gene TRBJ2-2; there is no DNA to check the TCRdb D call of TRBD2. The germline V gene encodes CDR1 MGHRA and CDR2 YSYEKL. The CDR3 loop spans 14 amino acids. CDR3 protein: CASSQPGGLYELFF.

The rearrangement uses TRBV7-3 and TRBJ2-3; absent DNA, TCRdb's TRBD1 call cannot be checked. The CDR3 length is 16 residues. Germline loops: CDR1 SGHTA, CDR2 FQGTGA. The CDR3 loop is CASSLRRGGSIDTQYF. Full variable domain (outside the CDR3, taken from reference TRBV7-3 and TRBJ2-3): GAGVSQTPSNKVTEKGKYVELRCDPISGHTALYWYRQSLGQGPEFLIYFQGTGAADDSGLPNDRFFAVRPEGSVSTLKIQRTERGDSAVYLCASSLRRGGSIDTQYFGPGTRLTVL.

This chain uses TRBV2 with TRBJ1-2; the D gene TCRdb calls, TRBD1, cannot be checked with no DNA. Germline lookup yields CDR1 SNHLY and CDR2 FYNNEI. This CDR3 has 14 amino acids. The chain's CDR3 is CASARGGTIYGYTF.

The J gene is TRBJ2-7, the V gene TRBV5-4; no DNA is available, so the TRBD1 call from TCRdb remains unchecked. The germline gives CDR1 SGHNT, CDR2 YYREEE (reference sequence). The CDR3 spans 15 residues. The CDR3: CASSPESGGRYEQYF.

V gene TRBV6-2 or TRBV6-3 combines with J gene TRBJ2-3; TCRdb designates TRBD2, a call that cannot be tested without DNA. Per germline, CDR1 MNHEY and CDR2 SVGEGT. There are 16 residues in the CDR3. The CDR3 is CASSRLAGAVTDTQYF.

The chain recombines TRBV7-2 with TRBJ2-5; lacking DNA, the TRBD1 call made by TCRdb goes unchecked. Germline lookup yields CDR1 SGHTA and CDR2 FQGNSA. The CDR3 runs to 14 residues. The CDR3 sequence: CASTSRDREETQYF.

The chain combines TRBV30 with TRBJ1-1; as DNA is missing, the TRBD1 call by TCRdb cannot be tested. The germline V gene has CDR1 GTSNPN and CDR2 SVGIG (reference sequence). The length of the CDR3 is 12 residues. CDR3 protein: CAWGGTNTEAFF.

Here the CDR3 reads CSATPGHSYGYTF. The chain links TRBV20-1 to TRBJ1-2; lacking DNA, the TRBD1 call made by TCRdb goes unchecked. Germline CDR1 DFQATT, CDR2 SNEGSKA (reference sequence). This CDR3 spans 13 amino acids.

V is TRBV12-3 or TRBV12-4 and J is TRBJ2-1; the TCRdb call, TRBD1, lacks DNA for checking. The CDR3 has 15 amino acids. CDR3 sequence: CASSTGTGGFGEQFF.

The V call is TRBV6-1, the J call TRBJ1-5. CDR1 is MNHNS, CDR2 SASEGT, per germline. The CDR3 spans 13 residues. The CDR3 spells CASSEGRYQPQHF.

The chain couples TRBV29-1 to TRBJ1-4. The germline V gene has CDR1 SQVTM and CDR2 ANQGSEA. The CDR3 has 13 residues. The CDR3 sequence is CSVDRLTNEKLFF.

J is TRBJ2-7 and V is TRBV5-1; without DNA, the TCRdb call of TRBD1 cannot be checked. Germline CDR1 is SGHRS and CDR2 is YFSETQ. This CDR3 has 15 residues. The CDR3 spells CASSLADRVAYEQYF.

V and J are TRBV4-3 and TRBJ1-5. Germline assignment: CDR1 LGHNA and CDR2 YSLEER. The CDR3 is 15 residues long. Here the CDR3 reads CASSPSLYSNQPQHF.

This sequence joins TRBV5-1 and TRBJ2-7; the TCRdb D gene call, TRBD2, has no DNA to confirm it. The CDR3 is 17 amino acids. CDR1 SGHRS and CDR2 YFSETQ come from the germline V gene. CDR3 protein: CASSQAPLAGASYEQYF. Supplemented by reference TRBV5-1 and TRBJ2-7, the full variable domain reads KAGVTQTPRYLIKTRGQQVTLSCSPISGHRSVSWYQQTPGQGLQFLFEYFSETQRNKGNFPGRFSGRQFSNSRSEMNVSTLELGDSALYLCASSQAPLAGASYEQYFGPGTRLTVT.

The chain carries TRBV27 and TRBJ2-7; the D call of TRBD1 rests on TCRdb alone, since no DNA is present to check it. The CDR3 covers 14 residues. Germline V lookup: CDR1 MNHEY, CDR2 SMNVEV (reference sequence). This CDR3 reads CASSLIAGGYEQYF.

The chain employs TRBV5-1 and TRBJ1-6; without DNA, the TCRdb call of TRBD1 cannot be checked. This CDR3 is built from 16 residues. Germline V CDR1 and CDR2: SGHRS, YFSETQ. The chain's CDR3 is CASSFGRGSYNSPLHF. Drawing the rest from reference TRBV5-1 and TRBJ1-6, the complete variable domain is KAGVTQTPRYLIKTRGQQVTLSCSPISGHRSVSWYQQTPGQGLQFLFEYFSETQRNKGNFPGRFSGRQFSNSRSEMNVSTLELGDSALYLCASSFGRGSYNSPLHFGNGTRLTVT.

The rearrangement uses TRBV6-1 and TRBJ2-2. The CDR3 is 16 residues long. Germline V lookup: CDR1 MNHNS, CDR2 SASEGT. CDR3 amino acids: CASSRLSTTNTGELFF.

The gene calls are TRBV4-1 and TRBJ2-3. The CDR3 contains 14 residues. Germline CDR1 is MGHRA and CDR2 is YSYEKL. The CDR3 is CASGGDLGTDTQYF.

This chain uses TRBV12-3 or TRBV12-4 with TRBJ2-7; the TCRdb D gene call, TRBD2, has no DNA to confirm it. The CDR3 runs to 15 residues. The CDR3 sequence: CASRYLAVDAYEQYF.

Here the CDR3 reads CASSGRDRNTEAFF. V gene TRBV3-1 combines with J gene TRBJ1-1. CDR1 is LGHDT, CDR2 YNNKEL, per germline (reference sequence). This CDR3 region has 14 residues. The full variable domain, in which reference TRBV3-1 and TRBJ1-1 provide the parts outside the CDR3, is DTAVSQTPKYLVTQMGNDKSIKCEQNLGHDTMYWYKQDSKKFLKIMFSYNNKELIINETVPNRFSPKSPDKAHLNLHINSLELGDSAVYFCASSGRDRNTEAFFGQGTRLTVV.

J is TRBJ2-7 and V is TRBV6-5; TCRdb returns TRBD1, unconfirmable since there is no DNA. Germline CDR1 reads MNHEY; CDR2 reads SVGAGI. CDR3 length equals 16 residues. The CDR3 here is CASSSEPGQNSYEQYF.

This chain uses TRBV20-1 with TRBJ2-7; TCRdb reports TRBD1, a call that lacks DNA to check it against. This CDR3 is built from 13 residues. The germline V gene has CDR1 DFQATT and CDR2 SNEGSKA (reference sequence). The CDR3 sequence: CSARENRAYEQYF.

This chain uses TRBV30 with TRBJ1-1. This CDR3 has 13 residues. Germline CDR1 reads GTSNPN; CDR2 reads SVGIG (reference sequence). CDR3 sequence reads: CAWSVPENTEAFF.

The chain employs TRBV5-1 and TRBJ2-1; with no DNA, the TCRdb D assignment of TRBD1 cannot be verified. This CDR3 contains 15 residues. Germline loops: CDR1 SGHRS, CDR2 YFSETQ. CDR3 loop: CASSWTGTGYNEQFF. The full variable domain, with the rest looked up from reference TRBV5-1 and TRBJ2-1, is KAGVTQTPRYLIKTRGQQVTLSCSPISGHRSVSWYQQTPGQGLQFLFEYFSETQRNKGNFPGRFSGRQFSNSRSEMNVSTLELGDSALYLCASSWTGTGYNEQFFGPGTRLTVL.

The chain links TRBV7-3 to TRBJ1-2; the TRBD1 assignment by TCRdb is unverifiable without DNA. CDR1 is SGHTA, CDR2 FQGTGA, per germline. This CDR3 region has 13 residues. CDR3 amino acids: CASSSQQGDGYTF. Full variable domain (outside the CDR3, taken from reference TRBV7-3 and TRBJ1-2): GAGVSQTPSNKVTEKGKYVELRCDPISGHTALYWYRQSLGQGPEFLIYFQGTGAADDSGLPNDRFFAVRPEGSVSTLKIQRTERGDSAVYLCASSSQQGDGYTFGSGTRLTVV.